The entry below gives a single T cell receptor beta chain sequence along with its context. This clonotype was counted between two and nine times. It has no known antigen specificity. No per-base quality is available; no much larger clone lies one base away. The treatment or condition label of this sample denotes: live attenuated yellow fever vaccine strain. A standard Ficoll-Paque protocol was used to isolate PBMCs from peripheral blood. Dynabeads CD4 and CD8 positive selection kits were used to isolate the CD4 and CD8 T-cell fractions. TriZol was used to extract RNA from bulk PBMCs, from CD4 and CD8 fractions, and from dextramer-positive and dextramer-negative fractions. This entry belongs to a study of T cells after yellow fever vaccination (dated by TCRdb to the late 2010s). With regard to the full study: Libraries from fractions with low cell numbers were prepared with the SMART-Seq v4 Ultra Low Input RNA kit. Bulk TCR alpha and beta repertoires were sequenced longitudinally to track T-cell clones before and after primary and booster YFV17D yellow fever vaccination. Two healthy male donors, one aged 18 to 30 and one aged 30 to 40 years, made up the cohort. Blood was drawn at multiple timepoints before and after primary and secondary immunization, with bulk PBMC replicates and cell subsets isolated.

TCR cDNA was synthesized by 5'RACE template switching, which introduced a universal primer site and unique molecular identifiers. Priming of cDNA synthesis was performed from both the TCR alpha and TCR beta constant segments. Library amplification involved two PCR steps, and the second step added sample barcodes and sequencing adapters. Sequencing of libraries was done on Illumina HiSeq 2500 (2x100 bp) or NovaSeq (2x150 bp). The authors processed their data as follows. MIGEC was used to demultiplex reads and collapse the reads into UMI consensus sequences, and MiXCR was used for V(D)J alignment. Vaccine-responding clonotypes were defined with edgeR using replicate PBMC samples, requiring FDR below 0.01 and a log2 fold change above 5 up to day 15. CD4 or CD8 identity was assigned to each bulk clonotype according to whether the clonotype was present at higher abundance in the sequenced CD4 repertoire or the sequenced CD8 repertoire. The public reads were quality trimmed at Q25 with fastp and then assembled into clones with MiXCR by TCRdb, keeping productive beta chains. One record per CDR3 amino acid sequence lists the most common genes and DNA. What appears here as the V and J calls and clone size reflects TCRdb's work, not the paper's. A total of approximately 150,000 distinct CDR3 sequences appear in this sample, 5.5% to 8% of them only once. The ten largest account for under 3% of the sample.

From the germline V gene, CDR1 is SGHTA and CDR2 is FQGTGA. The CDR3 covers 20 residues, taking in both the cysteine and the phenylalanine. Just the 60-base CDR3 DNA is kept, in frame starting at base 1. V trim: 5 bases; J trim: 0 bases; unmatched bases: 15. The full study reports these points: Only a couple of donors were included in the study, so the extent to which the findings can be generalized is limited. A small share of clonotypes occurred in both CD4 and CD8 compartments, likely arising from convergent recombination. FACS-sorted repertoires could contain abundant contaminating clonotypes from the bulk population, so computational filtering was required. After the booster, most clones that had expanded after primary vaccination were detected again (nearly 97% of CD4 and around 88% of CD8), suggesting broad maintenance of memory. The secondary T-cell response was weaker than the primary response but faster, peaking on day 5 instead of day 15.

The sample was CD4+ T cells sorted from PBMCs, taken on the day of the first yellow fever vaccination. The chain couples TRBV7-3 to TRBJ1-3; 11 central nucleotides agree with TRBD1. The receptor was derived from a young man who received the YFV17D yellow fever vaccine. The sequence in DNA is TGTGCCAGCAGCATCCGGGACAGGGGGTTTTTATTCCGCTCTGGAAACACCATATATTTT. The resulting protein is CASSIRDRGFLFRSGNTIYF.